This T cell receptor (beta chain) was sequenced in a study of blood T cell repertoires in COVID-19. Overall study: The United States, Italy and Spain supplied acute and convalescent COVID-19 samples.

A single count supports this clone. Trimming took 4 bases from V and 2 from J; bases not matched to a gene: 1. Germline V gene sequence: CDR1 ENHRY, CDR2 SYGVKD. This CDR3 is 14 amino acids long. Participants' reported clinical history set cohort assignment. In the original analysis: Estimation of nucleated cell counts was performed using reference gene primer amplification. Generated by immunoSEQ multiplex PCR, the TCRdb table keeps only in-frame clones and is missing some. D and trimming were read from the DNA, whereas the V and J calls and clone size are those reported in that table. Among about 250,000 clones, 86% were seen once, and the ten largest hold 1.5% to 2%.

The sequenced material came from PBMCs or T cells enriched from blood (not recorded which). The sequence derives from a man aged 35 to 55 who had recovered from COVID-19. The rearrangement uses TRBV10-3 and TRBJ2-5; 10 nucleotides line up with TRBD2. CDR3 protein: CAISVLAGQETQYF. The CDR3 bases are TGTGCCATCAGTGTACTAGCGGGGCAAGAGACCCAGTACTTC.